The rows below give T cell receptor beta chains drawn from one sample of a study of vaccination effects on CD4 cells after COVID-19. Which antigens these TCRs recognize remains unknown. The assay was immunoSEQ multiplex PCR, and TCRdb's table has in-frame clones only and misses some. The sample consists of approximately 83,000 clones, around four fifths of them appearing once. The sample consisted of CD4+ T cells from PBMCs cultured with HCoV-OC43 spike peptides, taken after COVID-19 vaccination. These receptors all stem from a human donor who received a COVID-19 vaccine. CDR3s include the opening cysteine and the closing phenylalanine or tryptophan. A D gene is named only where the DNA matches it firmly. Expanded clones get a size class; other rows say once, few or many, or leave the size out.

V,D,size,J,CDR3,DNA
TRBV5-1,TRBD2,NA,TRBJ2-2,CASSLFSSGGVNTGELFF,TGCGCCAGCAGCTTGTTTAGCAGCGGGGGGGTGAACACCGGGGAGCTGTTTTTT
TRBV2,TRBD1,once,TRBJ1-2,CASSSGTGNYGYTF,TGTGCCAGCAGTTCAGGGACAGGAAACTATGGCTACACCTTC
TRBV6-5,NA,NA,TRBJ1-1,CASKIRGLNTEAFF,TGTGCCAGCAAGATTCGGGGCTTAAACACTGAAGCTTTCTTT
TRBV6-5,NA,NA,TRBJ1-1,CASRYTRNTEAFF,TGTGCCAGCAGATACACACGGAACACTGAAGCTTTCTTT
TRBV27,TRBD1,NA,TRBJ1-5,CASSWTGRQPQHF,TGTGCCAGCAGTTGGACAGGGAGACAGCCCCAGCATTTT
TRBV6-2/TRBV6-3,NA,NA,TRBJ2-1,CASSSSGSPGYNEQFF,TGTGCCAGCAGCAGCTCGGGCAGCCCGGGGTACAATGAGCAGTTCTTC
TRBV7-3,NA,NA,TRBJ2-6,CASSSGISGANVLTF,TGTGCCAGCAGCTCAGGGATTTCTGGGGCCAACGTCCTGACTTTC
TRBV24-1,NA,NA,TRBJ1-2,CATSDTAQNYGYTF,TGTGCCACCAGTGACACGGCTCAAAACTATGGCTACACCTTC
TRBV9,NA,NA,TRBJ1-1,CASSDGRNTEAFF,TGTGCCAGCAGCGACGGCCGGAACACTGAAGCTTTCTTT
TRBV12-3/TRBV12-4,NA,NA,TRBJ2-5,CASSFTGLTQYF,TGTGCCAGCAGTTTTACTGGCTTGACCCAGTACTTC
TRBV19,NA,NA,TRBJ2-5,CASTPSPSRRETQYF,TGTGCCAGTACCCCGAGTCCGTCCCGTCGGGAGACCCAGTACTTC
TRBV12-3/TRBV12-4,NA,once,TRBJ1-2,CASSLAGSGYTF,TGTGCCAGCAGTTTGGCAGGGTCTGGCTACACCTTC
TRBV10-3,NA,NA,TRBJ2-1,CAIMQDPYNEQFF,TGTGCCATCATGCAGGACCCGTACAATGAGCAGTTCTTC
TRBV7-3,TRBD1,NA,TRBJ2-3,CASSSGPGQGGTDTQYF,TGTGCCAGCAGCTCAGGACCCGGACAGGGTGGGACAGATACGCAGTATTTT
TRBV18,NA,NA,TRBJ2-5,CASSPPNRAEMGETQYF,TGTGCCAGCTCACCACCGAATAGGGCAGAGATGGGAGAGACCCAGTACTTC
TRBV14,NA,NA,TRBJ1-4,CASSPGKGGEKLFF,TGTGCCAGCAGCCCCGGCAAGGGGGGTGAAAAACTGTTTTTT
TRBV15,TRBD1,NA,TRBJ1-5,CATSRTGQGHQPQHF,TGTGCCACCAGCAGAACGGGACAGGGTCATCAGCCCCAGCATTTT
TRBV4-1,NA,few,TRBJ1-2,CASSQDGVYGYTF,TGCGCCAGCAGCCAAGACGGGGTATATGGCTACACCTTC
TRBV19,NA,NA,TRBJ1-3,CASSTRDRNTIYF,TGTGCCAGTAGTACCCGGGACAGAAACACCATATATTTT
TRBV9,NA,NA,TRBJ1-2,CASSARLLGDRNYGYTF,TGTGCCAGCAGCGCCCGACTCCTTGGAGACCGTAACTATGGCTACACCTTC
TRBV18,TRBD1,NA,TRBJ2-5,CASSSRQGETQYF,TGTGCCAGCTCATCTAGACAGGGGGAGACCCAGTACTTC
TRBV5-1,TRBD1,NA,TRBJ2-5,CASSTRTGLETQYF,TGCGCCAGCAGCACCCGGACAGGATTAGAGACCCAGTACTTC
TRBV10-3,TRBD1,NA,TRBJ2-5,CAISDADRGPGETQYF,TGTGCCATCAGTGACGCAGACAGGGGCCCCGGAGAGACCCAGTACTTC
TRBV18,NA,NA,TRBJ1-4,CASSPVVTNEKLFF,TGTGCCAGCTCACCCGTCGTGACTAATGAAAAACTGTTTTTT
TRBV4-3,NA,once,TRBJ2-1,CASSQEVDNEQFF,TGCGCCAGCAGCCAAGAAGTCGACAATGAGCAGTTCTTC
TRBV7-2,TRBD2,NA,TRBJ2-1,CASSPRASGVYNEQFF,TGTGCCAGCAGCCCCCGAGCTAGCGGGGTTTACAATGAGCAGTTCTTC
TRBV7-9,NA,NA,TRBJ1-4,CASRLCGGGREVCQEKLFF,TGTGCCAGCAGGTTATGCGGAGGGGGGCGCGAAGTTTGTCAGGAAAAACTGTTTTTT
TRBV5-4,TRBD1,NA,TRBJ1-2,CASSVKGQGDVGGYTF,TGTGCCAGCAGCGTGAAGGGACAGGGGGACGTGGGCGGCTACACCTTC
TRBV7-2,NA,few,TRBJ1-4,CASSLGGMKKLFF,TGTGCCAGCAGCTTAGGGGGAATGAAAAAACTGTTTTTT
TRBV20-1,NA,NA,TRBJ2-5,CSAGIVGAQYF,TGCAGTGCTGGTATAGTAGGTGCCCAGTACTTC
TRBV30,NA,NA,TRBJ2-5,CAWSVPQIQETQYF,TGTGCCTGGAGTGTACCACAGATACAAGAGACCCAGTACTTC
TRBV24-1,NA,NA,TRBJ1-5,CATSERVNQPQHF,TGTGCCACCAGTGAAAGAGTAAATCAGCCCCAGCATTTT
TRBV20-1,NA,NA,TRBJ2-3,CSASVPSGTDTQYF,TGCAGTGCTAGTGTCCCCTCAGGCACAGATACGCAGTATTTT
TRBV20-1,NA,NA,TRBJ1-4,CSASKTGEKLFF,TGCAGTGCTAGTAAGACAGGTGAAAAACTGTTTTTT
TRBV5-1,NA,NA,TRBJ2-5,CASSSTGAPGTQYF,TGCGCCAGCAGTTCTACGGGGGCTCCGGGGACCCAGTACTTC
TRBV5-6,TRBD1,NA,TRBJ1-1,CASRDLDRGAEAFF,TGTGCCAGCCGAGACCTCGACAGGGGCGCTGAAGCTTTCTTT
TRBV27,NA,once,TRBJ1-3,CASSLRLSSGNTIYF,TGTGCCAGCAGTTTACGGCTCTCCTCTGGAAACACCATATATTTT
TRBV7-2,NA,NA,TRBJ1-5,CASSLAGQPQHF,TGTGCCAGCAGCTTAGCCGGACAGCCCCAGCATTTT
TRBV20-1,TRBD2,NA,TRBJ2-2,CSASMYAGGRRGELFF,TGCAGTGCTAGTATGTACGCGGGGGGGCGACGCGGGGAGCTGTTTTTT
TRBV19,NA,NA,TRBJ2-5,CASSVTGSGETQYF,TGTGCCAGTAGTGTAACAGGGAGTGGGGAGACCCAGTACTTC
TRBV18,TRBD1,NA,TRBJ2-1,CASSPDRADTNEQFF,TGTGCCAGCTCACCCGACAGGGCGGATACCAATGAGCAGTTCTTC
TRBV7-9,TRBD1,NA,TRBJ1-3,CASRRETGVGNTIYF,TGTGCCAGCAGGCGCGAAACAGGGGTCGGAAACACCATATATTTT
TRBV5-6,TRBD1,once,TRBJ1-6,CASSLTGVSPLHF,TGTGCCAGCAGCTTGACAGGGGTCTCACCCCTCCACTTT
TRBV3-1/TRBV3-2,NA,NA,TRBJ2-2,CASSRGTGELFF,TGTGCCAGCAGCCGAGGCACCGGGGAGCTGTTTTTT